This T cell receptor beta chain was recovered during a study of blood T cell repertoires in COVID-19. Participants were aged about 18 to 89 years from around 25 US areas. Trimming pared 1 base from V and 0 bases from J, leaving 7 bases between. The V gene's germline CDR1 is LNHNV and CDR2 YYDKDF (reference sequence). This CDR3 has 15 amino acids. Data came from immunoSEQ multiplex PCR; TCRdb stores just in-frame clones and leaves some out. The data contain some 530,000 clones, 70% to 90% of them singletons. The source material was PBMCs or T cells enriched from blood (not recorded which). This chain joins TRBV15 and TRBJ1-5; perhaps TRBD1 as D (6 bases). The origin of this receptor is a woman aged 60 to 75 who had recovered from COVID-19. The CDR3 sequence: CATSRGTVSNQPQHF. The CDR3 DNA reads as TGTGCCACCAGCAGAGGGACAGTTAGCAATCAGCCCCAGCATTTT.